These 31 T cell receptor beta chains were all obtained from the same sample, sequenced in a study of graft-versus-host responses after intestinal transplantation. Measured with immunoSEQ multiplex PCR; TCRdb has only the in-frame clones, and not every one. Of tens of thousands of clones in the sample, around nine tenths were seen once. These receptors are not linked to any known antigen. The source was unstimulated CD4+ T cells sorted from spleen or lymph node cells, collected before intestinal transplant. All receptors derive from a human donor who received an intestinal transplant.

This chain connects TRBV25-1 to TRBJ1-5; a possible D gene is TRBD1 (6 bases). Germline V lookup: CDR1 MGHDK, CDR2 SYGVNS. Trimming took off 1 base at V and 3 bases at J, with 10 bases between the two ends. The CDR3 has 15 residues. CDR3 nucleotides: TGTGCCAGCAGTGAATCTTCAGGGGACAATCAGCCCCAGCATTTT. It specifies CASSESSGDNQPQHF.

The rearrangement uses TRBV5-1 and TRBJ1-2; a weak D match, TRBD1 (5 bases). Deletions cut 1 base from V and 6 bases from J, with 16 bases between. The length of the CDR3 is 15 residues. Germline CDR1 is SGHRS and CDR2 is YFSETQ. The chain's CDR3 is CASSLSDRSGDGYTF. The CDR3 coding sequence is TGCGCCAGCAGCTTGTCAGATAGATCGGGGGATGGCTACACCTTC.

The chain carries TRBV2 and TRBJ1-4; no firm D call. Trimming cost V 8 bases and J 4 bases, with 11 bases left between them. Per germline, CDR1 SNHLY and CDR2 FYNNEI. The CDR3 has 13 residues. The CDR3: CASSMERNEKLFF. CDR3 bases: TGTGCCAGCTCGATGGAACGTAATGAAAAACTGTTTTTT.

The chain links TRBV7-8 to TRBJ2-2; 7 nucleotides align to TRBD2. Per germline, CDR1 SGHVS and CDR2 FQNEAQ. V trimming: 5 bases; J trimming: 5 bases; junction bases outside the gene matches: 5. The CDR3 is 14 residues long. The CDR3, as DNA: TGTGCCAGCAGCCTCGACGGGAGGACCGGGGAGCTGTTTTTT. Its protein product is CASSLDGRTGELFF.

V usage is TRBV7-3 and J usage is TRBJ2-3; D gene uncertain. Germline V lookup: CDR1 SGHTA, CDR2 FQGTGA. The CDR3 sequence is 14 residues long. Trimming stripped 1 base from V and 7 bases from J, with 12 bases between. The CDR3 region is CASSLISRPNTQYF. The CDR3 coding sequence is TGTGCCAGCAGCTTAATTAGCCGCCCTAATACGCAGTATTTT.

This chain links TRBV4-2 with TRBJ2-1; possibly TRBD1 or TRBD2 for D (7 bases each). V shed 0 bases and J shed 5 bases, with 20 bases lying between them. CDR1 LGHNA and CDR2 YNFKEQ come from the germline V gene. CDR3 size: 18 residues. The CDR3 DNA is TGTGCCAGCAGCCAAGAGGGCCCTGGGGGAGGGGGCCACAATGAGCAGTTCTTC. Translating it yields CASSQEGPGGGGHNEQFF.

J is TRBJ2-4 and V is TRBV7-2; D is possibly TRBD1 (6 bases). Germline-derived CDR1 and CDR2 are SGHTA and FQGNSA. The length of the CDR3 is 16 residues. V dropped 1 base and J dropped 6 bases, with 16 bases sitting between them. Written as DNA, the CDR3 is TGTGCCAGCAGCTTAGGGGGACATGGGCCCTCAAACATTCAGTACTTC. Translated: CASSLGGHGPSNIQYF.

The chain joins TRBV6-5 to TRBJ2-4; 7 bases agree with TRBD1. Germline values: CDR1 MNHEY, CDR2 SVGAGI. The CDR3 length is 16 residues. V lost 3 bases and J lost 0; bases outside the gene matches: 5. In DNA form, the CDR3 reads TGTGCCAGCAGTTATAGACAGGGAAAAGCCAAAAACATTCAGTACTTC. Amino acid sequence: CASSYRQGKAKNIQYF.

V usage is TRBV6-6 and J usage is TRBJ1-5; 8 nucleotides line up with TRBD1. V shed 6 bases and J 4 bases; nucleotides not matched to a gene: 8. Germline values: CDR1 MNHNY, CDR2 SVGAGI (reference sequence). This CDR3 has 15 amino acids. CDR3 sequence reads: CASRLGTGRNQPQHF. CDR3 DNA sequence: TGTGCCAGCAGGCTTGGGACAGGACGAAATCAGCCCCAGCATTTT.

The CDR3 sequence is CASSHKGTDDTGELFF. The CDR3 DNA is TGTGCCAGCAGCCACAAAGGGACAGATGACACCGGGGAGCTGTTTTTT. The chain couples TRBV7-9 to TRBJ2-2; 7 nucleotides agree with TRBD1. Germline CDR1 reads SEHNR; CDR2 reads FQNEAQ (reference sequence). With V trimmed by 5 bases and J by 3 bases, 9 bases remained unmatched. The CDR3 is made up of 16 amino acids.

This clone was picked up one time. Germline and junction disagree at one end, which may indicate a read error. The rearrangement joins TRBV9 to TRBJ2-1, with TRBD1 as a possible D gene (6 bases). The length of the CDR3 is 15 residues. Per the germline V gene, CDR1 is SGDLS and CDR2 is YYNGEE. For the CDR3, the DNA is TGTGCCGGCAGCCCCGCAGGGGAGTGGTACAATGAGCAGTTCTTC. It encodes CAGSPAGEWYNEQFF.

The V and J genes are TRBV5-1 and TRBJ2-7, with D possibly being TRBD1 (7 bases). The CDR3 length is 15 residues. Trimming pared 3 bases from V and 7 bases from J, leaving 20 bases between. From germline, CDR1 is SGHRS and CDR2 YFSETQ. The DNA for the CDR3 is TGCGCCAGCAGCTCCGGCGCCGGGACAGCGGGTGAGCAGTACTTC. As protein: CASSSGAGTAGEQYF.

This sequence joins TRBV28 and TRBJ2-7; D is undetermined. Germline CDR1 is MDHEN and CDR2 is SYDVKM. CDR3 length: 12 residues. Trimming removed 5 bases from V and 4 bases from J, with 9 bases in between. CDR3 amino acids: CASSDQVYEQYF. The CDR3 nucleotides read TGTGCCAGCAGTGATCAGGTTTACGAGCAGTACTTC.

The chain joins TRBV11-1 to TRBJ2-7; D tentatively fits TRBD1 or TRBD2 (5 bases each). The germline V gene has CDR1 SGHAT and CDR2 FQDESV (reference sequence). The length of the CDR3 is 14 residues. The ends were cut back, 3 bases at V and 1 base at J, with 10 bases in the middle. The CDR3 DNA reads TGTGCCAGCAGCTTTCCAGGGAGATCCTACGAGCAGTACTTC. It codes for CASSFPGRSYEQYF.

CDR3 residues: CASSSYRVYGYTF. For the CDR3, the DNA is TGTGCCAGCTCATCCTACAGGGTATATGGCTACACCTTC. V usage is TRBV18 and J usage is TRBJ1-2; TRBD1 might be the D (6 bases). V was clipped by 5 bases and J by 5 bases, with 12 bases between them. The CDR3 sequence is 13 residues long. The germline gives CDR1 KGHSH, CDR2 LQKENI.

V and J are TRBV2 and TRBJ2-2, with 9 bases matching TRBD2. Trimming at V came to 5 bases and at J to 4 bases, leaving 14 bases not matched to a gene. There are 18 residues in the CDR3. Per germline, CDR1 SNHLY and CDR2 FYNNEI. The CDR3 bases are TGTGCCAGCAGTTTGCCACTAGCGGGCGGGGCGGGCACCGGGGAGCTGTTTTTT. Its protein product is CASSLPLAGGAGTGELFF.

This chain connects TRBV5-6 to TRBJ2-7, with no clear D. This CDR3 comprises 16 residues. Germline V lookup: CDR1 SGHDT, CDR2 YYEEEE. Trimming took 4 bases from V and 0 from J, leaving 17 bases between them. CDR3 DNA: TGTGCCAGCAGCCCCGCCGGGTGGGCGCCCTCCTACGAGCAGTACTTC. As protein: CASSPAGWAPSYEQYF.

This sequence joins TRBV7-3 and TRBJ2-7, with TRBD2 as a possible D gene (6 bases). CDR1 is SGHTA and CDR2 is FQGTGA in the germline V gene. Trimming pared 0 bases from V and 5 bases from J, leaving 8 bases between. This CDR3 is built from 13 residues. The CDR3 sequence is CASSLTGSNEQYF. The CDR3 bases are TGTGCCAGCAGCTTAACCGGGAGCAACGAGCAGTACTTC.

The gene calls are TRBV7-6 and TRBJ2-3; tentatively, D is TRBD1 (7 bases). V was trimmed by 1 base and J by 6 bases, leaving 20 bases between them. Germline CDR1 SGHVS, CDR2 FNYEAQ. The CDR3 has 17 amino acids. CDR3 coding DNA: TGTGCCAGCAGCTTAGGCCGGGGGATCACAGGGGAGGATACGCAGTATTTT. Amino acids: CASSLGRGITGEDTQYF.

V and J are TRBV10-2 and TRBJ1-3, with D possibly matching TRBD1 (5 bases). The germline CDR1 and CDR2 sequences are WSHSY and SAAADI. The CDR3 is 14 amino acids. The V gene lost 8 bases and the J gene lost 5 bases, with 16 bases spanning the gap. This CDR3 reads CASGASLARNTIYF. CDR3 DNA: TGCGCCAGCGGGGCATCTCTGGCCCGAAACACCATATATTTT.

This clone has only one observation. This chain connects TRBV29-1 to TRBJ2-5; D may be TRBD1 (5 bases). The CDR3 covers 14 residues. Trimming removed 4 bases from V and 2 bases from J, with 14 bases in between. CDR1 SQVTM and CDR2 ANQGSEA come from the germline V gene. This CDR3 is CSVAYRQRQETQYF. CDR3 sequence (DNA): TGCAGCGTTGCCTATCGACAGAGACAAGAGACCCAGTACTTC. Complete variable domain (other parts from reference TRBV29-1 and TRBJ2-5): SAVISQKPSRDICQRGTSLTIQCQVDSQVTMMFWYRQQPGQSLTLIATANQGSEATYESGFVIDKFPISRPNLTFSTLTVSNMSPEDSSIYLCSVAYRQRQETQYFGPGTRLLVL.

This CDR3 reads CASSQTKVVDEQYF. The DNA of the CDR3 is TGCGCCAGCAGCCAAACCAAAGTAGTGGATGAGCAGTACTTC. The chain joins TRBV4-1 to TRBJ2-7; no reliable D call. The CDR3 covers 14 residues. CDR1 and CDR2 from the germline V gene are MGHRA and YSYEKL. V lost 2 bases, J lost 7 bases, and 15 bases lay in between.

Concerning this clone: A read error may account for a junction end that differs from germline. Other nucleotide sequences in the sample specify the same CDR3. This chain links TRBV7-8 with TRBJ2-3; 11 nucleotides line up with TRBD1. Germline V CDR1 and CDR2: SGHVS, FQNEAQ. CDR3 length: 15 amino acids. The CDR3 DNA reads as TGTGCCAGTAGCTCGGACAGGGGGCGCACAGATACGCAGTATTTT. It encodes CASSSDRGRTDTQYF.

This rearrangement joins TRBV7-6 to TRBJ2-7; a possible D gene is TRBD2 (7 bases). Germline V gene sequence: CDR1 SGHVS, CDR2 FNYEAQ. The V and J ends lost 5 bases and 4 bases respectively, with 12 bases between them. The length of the CDR3 is 13 residues. CDR3 bases: TGTGCCAGCAGCCCGAGGGGGGGATACGAGCAGTACTTC. This sequence encodes CASSPRGGYEQYF. Together with reference TRBV7-6 and TRBJ2-7, the CDR3 gives the full variable domain: GAGVSQSPRYKVTKRGQDVALRCDPISGHVSLYWYRQALGQGPEFLTYFNYEAQQDKSGLPNDRFSAERPEGSISTLTIQRTEQRDSAMYRCASSPRGGYEQYFGPGTRLTVT.

The V gene is TRBV6-5, the J gene TRBJ2-7; 7 bases match TRBD2. The length of the CDR3 is 14 residues. Trimming at V came to 6 bases and at J to 5 bases, leaving 10 bases not matched to a gene. Germline V gene data show CDR1 as MNHEY and CDR2 as SVGAGI. CDR3 sequence reads: CASSRGRAGNEQYF. The CDR3 DNA sequence: TGTGCCAGCAGCCGAGGGAGGGCTGGCAACGAGCAGTACTTC.

The chain has TRBV7-9 and TRBJ1-4; D remains unclear. CDR1 and CDR2 (germline): SEHNR, FQNEAQ (reference sequence). The CDR3 sequence is 15 residues long. Trimming took off 5 bases at V and 3 bases at J, with 13 bases between the two ends. CDR3 residues: CASSDKQRSNEKLFF. The CDR3 DNA follows: TGTGCCAGCAGCGATAAACAGAGGTCTAATGAAAAACTGTTTTTT.

This clone was seen only a few times. The chain recombines TRBV18 with TRBJ1-3; D call uncertain. This CDR3 is built from 13 residues. The germline V gene encodes CDR1 KGHSH and CDR2 LQKENI. The V and J ends lost 5 bases and 4 bases respectively, with 9 bases between them. CDR3 bases: TGTGCCAGCTCATTATCAGAAGGAAACACCATATATTTT. It translates to CASSLSEGNTIYF.

About this clone itself: Relative to the germline gene, one junction end is altered; a read error may explain this. This chain connects TRBV19 to TRBJ1-5; 8 bases agree with TRBD1. From germline, CDR1 is LNHDA and CDR2 SQIVND (reference sequence). This CDR3 has 15 residues. This CDR3 reads CARSMSGQGNQPQHF. The CDR3 DNA reads TGTGCCCGTAGTATGTCGGGACAGGGCAATCAGCCCCAGCATTTT. Drawing the rest from reference TRBV19 and TRBJ1-5, the complete variable domain is DGGITQSPKYLFRKEGQNVTLSCEQNLNHDAMYWYRQDPGQGLRLIYYSQIVNDFQKGDIAEGYSVSREKKESFPLTVTSAQKNPTAFYLCARSMSGQGNQPQHFGDGTRLSIL.

The chain uses TRBV27 and TRBJ2-5, with unresolved D. V gave up 1 base and J gave up 1 base, with 13 bases separating them. The germline V gene encodes CDR1 MNHEY and CDR2 SMNVEV (reference sequence). The CDR3 contains 16 residues. CDR3 in amino acids: CASSLLAATLQETQYF. The CDR3 bases are TGTGCCAGCAGTTTATTGGCAGCTACACTCCAAGAGACCCAGTACTTC.

The genes are TRBV27 and TRBJ2-6; unclear D gene. Trimming took 5 bases from V and 3 from J, leaving 8 bases between them. This CDR3 has 14 residues. The germline CDR1 and CDR2 sequences are MNHEY and SMNVEV (reference sequence). CDR3: CASSPSYGANVLTF. Written as DNA, the CDR3 is TGTGCCAGCAGTCCCTCCTATGGGGCCAACGTCCTGACTTTC.

The V gene is TRBV4-1, the J gene TRBJ2-3; D is perhaps TRBD2 (6 bases). Per germline, CDR1 MGHRA and CDR2 YSYEKL. The CDR3 is made up of 15 amino acids. The germline V and J ends were trimmed by 0 bases and 0 bases, with 7 bases remaining between them. Here the CDR3 DNA reads TGCGCCAGCAGCCAAGATGGGGGGAGCACAGATACGCAGTATTTT. Translated, it gives CASSQDGGSTDTQYF.